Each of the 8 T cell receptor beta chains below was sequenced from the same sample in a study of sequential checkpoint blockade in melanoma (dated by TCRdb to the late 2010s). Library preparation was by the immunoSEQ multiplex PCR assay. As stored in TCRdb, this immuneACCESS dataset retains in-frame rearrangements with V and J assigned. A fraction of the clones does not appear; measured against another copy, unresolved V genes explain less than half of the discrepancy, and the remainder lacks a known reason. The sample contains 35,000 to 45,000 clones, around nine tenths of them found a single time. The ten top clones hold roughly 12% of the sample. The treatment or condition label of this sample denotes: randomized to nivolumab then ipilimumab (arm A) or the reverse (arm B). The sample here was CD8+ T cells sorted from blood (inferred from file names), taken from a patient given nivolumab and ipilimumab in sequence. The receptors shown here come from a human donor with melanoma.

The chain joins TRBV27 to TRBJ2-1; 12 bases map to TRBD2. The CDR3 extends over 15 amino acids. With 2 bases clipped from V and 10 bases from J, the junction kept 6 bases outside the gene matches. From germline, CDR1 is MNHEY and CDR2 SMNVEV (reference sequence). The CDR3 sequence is CASSLRLAGVLEQFF. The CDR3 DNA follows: TGTGCCAGCAGTTTACGACTAGCGGGAGTCTTGGAGCAGTTCTTC.

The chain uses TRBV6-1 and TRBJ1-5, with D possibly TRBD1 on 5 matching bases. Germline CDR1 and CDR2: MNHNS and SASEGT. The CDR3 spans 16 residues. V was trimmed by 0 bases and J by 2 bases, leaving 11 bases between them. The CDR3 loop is CASSEAGGFGNQPQHF. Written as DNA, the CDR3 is TGTGCCAGCAGTGAAGCCGGGGGATTTGGCAATCAGCCCCAGCATTTT.

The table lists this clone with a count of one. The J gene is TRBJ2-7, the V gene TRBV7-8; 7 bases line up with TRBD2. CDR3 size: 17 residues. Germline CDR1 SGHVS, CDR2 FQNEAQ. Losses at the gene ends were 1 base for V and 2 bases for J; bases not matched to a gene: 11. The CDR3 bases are TGTGCCAGCAGCTTAGGTCCGAGCGGGACCCTTACCTACGAGCAGTACTTC. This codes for CASSLGPSGTLTYEQYF.

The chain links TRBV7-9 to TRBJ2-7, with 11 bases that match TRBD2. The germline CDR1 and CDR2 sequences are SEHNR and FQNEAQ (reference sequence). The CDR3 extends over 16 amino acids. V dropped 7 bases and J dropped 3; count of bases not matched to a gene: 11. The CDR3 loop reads CASTFTLGTSGYEQYF. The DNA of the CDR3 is TGTGCCAGCACCTTCACCCTCGGGACTAGCGGCTACGAGCAGTACTTC.

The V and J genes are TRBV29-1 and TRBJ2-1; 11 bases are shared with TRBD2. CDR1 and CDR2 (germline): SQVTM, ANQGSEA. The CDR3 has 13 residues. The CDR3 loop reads CRGTSGDYNEQFF. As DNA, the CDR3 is TGCAGAGGGACTAGCGGAGACTACAATGAGCAGTTCTTC.

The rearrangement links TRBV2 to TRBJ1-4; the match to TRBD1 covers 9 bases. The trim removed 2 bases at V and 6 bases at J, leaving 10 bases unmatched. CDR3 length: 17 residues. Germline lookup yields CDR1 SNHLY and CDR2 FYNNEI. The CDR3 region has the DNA TGTGCCAGCAGTGAAAGTTTCGGGACAGGGAGGGATGAAAAACTGTTTTTT. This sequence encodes CASSESFGTGRDEKLFF.

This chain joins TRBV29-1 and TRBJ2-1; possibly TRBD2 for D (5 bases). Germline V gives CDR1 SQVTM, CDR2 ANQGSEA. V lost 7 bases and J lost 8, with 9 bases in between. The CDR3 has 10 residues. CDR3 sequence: CSALRDEQFF. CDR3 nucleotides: TGCAGCGCCCTGAGGGATGAGCAGTTCTTC.

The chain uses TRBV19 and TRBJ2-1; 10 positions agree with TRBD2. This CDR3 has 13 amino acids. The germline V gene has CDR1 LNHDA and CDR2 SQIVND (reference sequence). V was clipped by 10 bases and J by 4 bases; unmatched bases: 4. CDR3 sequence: CATWTSGYNEQFF. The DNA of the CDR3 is TGTGCCACCTGGACTAGCGGATACAATGAGCAGTTCTTC.